The 21 T cell receptor beta chains below come from one sample, sequenced in a study of T cells expressing NK-cell markers. TCRdb re-analyzed the 5' RACE reads; it lists each CDR3 protein once, without DNA. Recorded for this sample: fewer than 200,000 distinct CDR3 sequences. Sequenced input: blood T cells: a sorted CD56 or NKG2C T cell subset, CD4+ or CD8+ T cells, or bulk PBMC T cells (not recorded which). The receptors derive from a woman aged 18 to 75 in good health.

J is TRBJ2-7 and V is TRBV5-1. This CDR3 comprises 15 residues. CDR1 SGHRS and CDR2 YFSETQ come from the germline V gene. The CDR3 here is CASSLVAGSNYEQYF.

The CDR3 loop is CASSMDYSYEQYF. The chain links TRBV5-1 to TRBJ2-7. This CDR3 region has 13 residues. Germline CDR1 and CDR2: SGHRS and YFSETQ.

The chain links TRBV6-5 to TRBJ1-1; no DNA is available, so the TRBD1 call from TCRdb remains unchecked. Germline CDR1 and CDR2: MNHEY and SVGAGI. The CDR3 contains 12 residues. The CDR3 sequence is CASSSRPPGAFF.

CDR3 amino acids: CASRPSGNNEQFF. V and J are TRBV11-2 and TRBJ2-1; the TCRdb D gene call, TRBD2, has no DNA to confirm it. The CDR3 consists of 13 residues. Germline values: CDR1 SGHAT, CDR2 FQNNGV.

This sequence joins TRBV9 and TRBJ2-1. The CDR3 totals 14 residues. The germline gives CDR1 SGDLS, CDR2 YYNGEE. The CDR3 here is CASSVTSVNNEQFF.

This chain links TRBV5-1 with TRBJ2-7; lacking DNA, the TRBD2 call made by TCRdb goes unchecked. Looked up from germline, CDR1 is SGHRS and CDR2 is YFSETQ. The CDR3 has 16 residues. The CDR3 sequence is CASSSQGAGVGYEQYF.

This rearrangement joins TRBV5-1 to TRBJ2-1; TCRdb picks TRBD1, but there is no DNA to check that call. This CDR3 is 14 amino acids long. Germline CDR1 reads SGHRS; CDR2 reads YFSETQ. Here the CDR3 reads CATPRDSPNNEQFF.

The chain couples TRBV3-1 to TRBJ2-5. This CDR3 spans 14 amino acids. Germline V gives CDR1 LGHDT, CDR2 YNNKEL (reference sequence). Here the CDR3 reads CASSQGGGTRTQYF.

The J gene is TRBJ2-7, the V gene TRBV7-9; TCRdb gives TRBD2 as the D gene, but with no DNA this cannot be confirmed. CDR1 and CDR2 (germline): SEHNR, FQNEAQ (reference sequence). The CDR3 has 12 amino acids. The CDR3 sequence: CASSPSAHEQYF.

The chain links TRBV6-4 to TRBJ2-5. The CDR3 spans 15 residues. The germline V gene encodes CDR1 MRHNA and CDR2 SNTAGT. The chain's CDR3 is CASSDSGGVQETQYF.

The chain carries TRBV6-1 and TRBJ1-4. This CDR3 contains 15 residues. Germline CDR1 and CDR2: MNHNS and SASEGT. This CDR3 is CASSGDYSTNEKLFF.

This chain uses TRBV10-3 with TRBJ2-5; TCRdb returns TRBD2, unconfirmable since there is no DNA. Germline CDR1 ENHRY, CDR2 SYGVKD. CDR3 size: 14 residues. CDR3 amino acids: CAISPGTSGETQYF.

CDR3 sequence reads: CASSPAGRNEQFF. The chain combines TRBV12-3 or TRBV12-4 with TRBJ2-1; as DNA is missing, the TRBD1 call by TCRdb cannot be tested. This CDR3 comprises 13 residues.

This rearrangement joins TRBV5-1 to TRBJ1-1; TCRdb gives TRBD1 as the D gene, but with no DNA this cannot be confirmed. The CDR3 sequence is 15 residues long. The V gene's germline CDR1 is SGHRS and CDR2 YFSETQ. The CDR3 spells CASRPNPGQNTEAFF.

V usage is TRBV7-9 and J usage is TRBJ1-6. Germline values: CDR1 SEHNR, CDR2 FQNEAQ (reference sequence). The CDR3 spans 12 residues. The CDR3 is CASSREGSPLHF. Based on the CDR3 plus reference TRBV7-9 and TRBJ1-6, the full variable domain is DTGVSQNPRHKITKRGQNVTFRCDPISEHNRLYWYRQTLGQGPEFLTYFQNEAQLEKSRLLSDRFSAERPKGSFSTLEIQRTEQGDSAMYLCASSREGSPLHFGNGTRLTVT.

The rearrangement uses TRBV5-5 and TRBJ2-5; with no DNA, the TCRdb D assignment of TRBD2 cannot be verified. The CDR3 runs to 15 residues. Germline CDR1 reads SGHKS; CDR2 reads YYEKEE (reference sequence). The CDR3 protein is CASSAPSAGTETQYF.

This chain joins TRBV27 and TRBJ1-2; TCRdb indicates TRBD1, and absent DNA this call remains unverified. CDR3 length: 13 amino acids. Looked up from germline, CDR1 is MNHEY and CDR2 is SMNVEV (reference sequence). CDR3 loop: CASSPGPGDGYTF.

The gene calls are TRBV7-9 and TRBJ1-5. Per the germline V gene, CDR1 is SEHNR and CDR2 is FQNEAQ (reference sequence). The CDR3 runs to 13 residues. The CDR3 sequence: CASTPSNNQPQHF. The variable domain in full, with the rest retrieved from reference TRBV7-9 and TRBJ1-5, is DTGVSQNPRHKITKRGQNVTFRCDPISEHNRLYWYRQTLGQGPEFLTYFQNEAQLEKSRLLSDRFSAERPKGSFSTLEIQRTEQGDSAMYLCASTPSNNQPQHFGDGTRLSIL.

The CDR3 sequence is CASSLGVGDFEQFF. The chain couples TRBV5-1 to TRBJ2-1. Looked up from germline, CDR1 is SGHRS and CDR2 is YFSETQ. The CDR3 loop spans 14 amino acids.

This rearrangement joins TRBV20-1 to TRBJ2-2; TCRdb gives TRBD1 as the D gene, but with no DNA this cannot be confirmed. CDR1 DFQATT and CDR2 SNEGSKA come from the germline V gene (reference sequence). The CDR3 consists of 14 residues. This CDR3 reads CSVATGTNTGELFF.

The chain joins TRBV7-8 to TRBJ2-4; TCRdb calls TRBD1, which cannot be checked without DNA. CDR3 length: 14 amino acids. Germline values: CDR1 SGHVS, CDR2 FQNEAQ. This CDR3 is CASSLGDRVNIQYF.